The sample holds a few counts of the clone carrying this T cell receptor (beta chain). What it binds is unknown. TCRdb itself ran the 5' RACE reads through MiXCR, one entry per CDR3 protein. The data contain approximately 500,000 distinct CDR3 sequences, 10% to 15% of them singletons. This CDR3 has 15 amino acids. V was clipped by 3 bases and J by 4 bases, with 13 bases between them. The data are from a study of CD8 T cells in ankylosing spondylitis. Findings and caveats of the study: It was reported that disease-linked clones were significantly enriched in matched ankylosing spondylitis synovial fluid. A TCR beta motif made of eight highly homologous variants seemed typical of ankylosing spondylitis blood. Clones linked to the disease showed a CD8+ phenotype. They occurred at relatively low frequencies in peripheral blood.

The clonotype originates from a male donor with ankylosing spondylitis. Material for sequencing was blood, either unsorted or a sorted T cell fraction (not recorded which). The chain is built from TRBV12-3 or TRBV12-4 and TRBJ2-1, with TRBD1 as a possible D gene (5 bases). The CDR3 bases are TGTGCCAGCAGTTTGAGTGAAAAGGGGTACAATGAGCAGTTCTTC. This gives the protein CASSLSEKGYNEQFF.